Sequencing of this T cell receptor (beta chain) was carried out in a study of human T cells and chemical hapten exposure. In the study overall: The variation in per-sample TCR yields arose mainly from small differences in pooled library volumes. Study-level findings and limits: No change in TCRs above 1 in 1000 frequency was produced by DPC sensitization.

The CDR3 spans 14 residues. The V segment lost 2 bases and the J segment 9 bases; nucleotides outside the gene matches: 4. CDR1 and CDR2 (germline): SGHRS, YFSETQ. Original methodology: Sample-level TCR yields exhibited a median of approximately 89,000, with a range of about 20,000 to 750,000. TCRdb passed the RACE reads through MiXCR, listing each CDR3 protein once. The V and J calls shown here were made by TCRdb, not taken from the authors' results. The data hold 65,000 or so distinct CDR3 sequences, with approximately 6.2% observed a single time. This clonotype was counted between two and nine times. Its antigen is not identified. Time point specified: healthy volunteer bleed at 6 weeks. Unfractionated whole blood was the source of the extracted total RNA.

The gene calls are TRBV5-1 and TRBJ1-6; 8 bases agree with TRBD1. Sequenced: whole blood. The TCR was taken from a female donor in good health. Some clones in this sample may be carry-over from other donors' samples. The CDR3 sequence is CASSFPGGTSPLHF. The CDR3, as DNA: TGCGCCAGCAGCTTCCCAGGGGGCACTTCACCCCTCCACTTT.